Given below is one T cell receptor (beta chain) in context. The germline gene is not matched at one end of the junction; a read error may be the cause. TCRdb passed the RT-PCR reads through MiXCR, listing each CDR3 protein once. The table records about 780,000 distinct CDR3 sequences, roughly 20% of them present only once. This specimen comes from a study of response to subunit inactivated influenza vaccine. The CDR3 loop spans 11 amino acids. The receptor's source is a man in his fifties who received an inactivated influenza vaccine. The chain joins TRBV12-3 or TRBV12-4 to TRBJ2-7, with 8 bases matching TRBD2. The material was PBMCs from blood, obtained less than 6 days after vaccination. CDR3 protein: CASSFGLARSF. The CDR3 nucleotides are TGTGCCAGCAGTTTCGGACTAGCCCGTTCCTTC.